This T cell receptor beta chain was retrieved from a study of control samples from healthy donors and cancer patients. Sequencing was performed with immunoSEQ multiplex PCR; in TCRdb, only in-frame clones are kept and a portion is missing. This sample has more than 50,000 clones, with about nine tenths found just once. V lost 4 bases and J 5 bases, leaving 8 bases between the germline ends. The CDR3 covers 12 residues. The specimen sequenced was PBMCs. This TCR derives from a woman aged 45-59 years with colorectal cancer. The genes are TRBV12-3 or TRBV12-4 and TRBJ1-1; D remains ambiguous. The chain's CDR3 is CASSSGITEAFF. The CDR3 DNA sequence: TGTGCCAGCAGTTCCGGAATTACTGAAGCTTTCTTT.